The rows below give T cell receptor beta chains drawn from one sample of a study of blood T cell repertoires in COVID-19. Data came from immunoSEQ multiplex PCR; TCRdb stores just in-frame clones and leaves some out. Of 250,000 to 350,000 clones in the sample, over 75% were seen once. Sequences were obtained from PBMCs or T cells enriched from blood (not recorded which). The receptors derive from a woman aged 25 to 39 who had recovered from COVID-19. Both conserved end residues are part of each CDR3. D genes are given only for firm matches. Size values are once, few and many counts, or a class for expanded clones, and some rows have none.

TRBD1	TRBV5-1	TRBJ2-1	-	CASSLDRGFNEQFF	TGCGCCAGCAGCTTGGACAGGGGGTTCAATGAGCAGTTCTTC
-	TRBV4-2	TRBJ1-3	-	CASSLNSGQSGNTIYF	TGTGCCAGCAGCCTGAACAGCGGACAGTCTGGAAACACCATATATTTT
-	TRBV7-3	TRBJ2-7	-	CASSLDPRGIDYEQYF	TGTGCCAGCAGCTTAGACCCCAGGGGAATTGACTACGAGCAGTACTTC
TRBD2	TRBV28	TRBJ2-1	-	CASSTERGRYNEQFF	TGTGCCAGCAGTACCGAGCGGGGGAGGTACAATGAGCAGTTCTTC
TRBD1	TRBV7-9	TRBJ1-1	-	CASSLFTGDTEAFF	TGTGCCAGCAGCTTATTTACAGGGGACACTGAAGCTTTCTTT
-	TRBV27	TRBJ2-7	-	CASSSSAREQYF	TGTGCCAGCTCTTCTTCTGCTAGGGAGCAGTACTTC
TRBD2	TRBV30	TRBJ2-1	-	CAWSVPLPVAGSDKQFF	TGTGCCTGGAGTGTACCATTGCCCGTAGCGGGAAGTGACAAGCAGTTCTTC
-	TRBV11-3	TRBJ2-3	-	CASSFGNREGPPATQYF	TGTGCCAGCAGCTTCGGCAACAGGGAAGGACCTCCCGCTACGCAGTATTTT
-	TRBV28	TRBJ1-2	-	CASSFAGIYGYTF	TGTGCCAGCAGTTTTGCAGGCATCTATGGCTACACCTTC
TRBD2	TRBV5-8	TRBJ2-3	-	CASGGTSGSTDTQYF	TGTGCCAGCGGCGGGACTAGCGGTAGCACAGATACGCAGTATTTT
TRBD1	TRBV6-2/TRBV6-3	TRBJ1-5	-	CASSWTGRNQPQHF	TGTGCCAGCAGTTGGACAGGAAGAAATCAGCCCCAGCATTTT
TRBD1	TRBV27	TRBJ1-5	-	CASSPTRTGSHQPQHF	TGTGCCAGCAGTCCAACCCGGACAGGATCTCATCAGCCCCAGCATTTT
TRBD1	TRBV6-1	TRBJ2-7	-	CASSDYNPGQTYEQYF	TGTGCCAGCAGTGACTATAATCCGGGACAGACCTACGAGCAGTACTTC
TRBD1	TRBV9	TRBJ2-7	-	CASSIGTGEEKQYF	TGTGCCAGCAGCATCGGGACAGGAGAAGAGAAGCAGTACTTC
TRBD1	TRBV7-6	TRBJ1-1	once	CASSSNRGGSTEAFF	TGTGCCAGCAGCTCCAACAGGGGAGGTAGCACTGAAGCTTTCTTT
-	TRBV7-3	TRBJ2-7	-	CASSPKEGWGGEQYF	TGTGCCAGCAGCCCTAAAGAGGGGTGGGGAGGCGAGCAGTACTTC
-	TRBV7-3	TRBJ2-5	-	CASSLADSKETQYF	TGTGCCAGCAGCTTAGCGGATTCGAAAGAGACCCAGTACTTC
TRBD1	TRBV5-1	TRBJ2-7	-	CASNRDSTYEQYF	TGCGCCAGCAACCGGGACAGTACCTACGAGCAGTACTTC
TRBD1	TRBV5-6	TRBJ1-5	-	CASRKTGGNQPQHF	TGTGCCAGCAGGAAGACAGGGGGCAATCAGCCCCAGCATTTT
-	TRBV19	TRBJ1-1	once	CASSMSGALNTEAFF	TGTGCCAGTAGTATGTCTGGGGCCCTGAACACTGAAGCTTTCTTT
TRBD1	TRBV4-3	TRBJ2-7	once	CASSTRRTGFLEQYF	TGCGCCAGCAGCACCCGTCGGACAGGGTTTCTCGAGCAGTACTTC
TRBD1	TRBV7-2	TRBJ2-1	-	CASSLGDSSYNEQFF	TGTGCCAGCAGCTTAGGGGACAGCTCCTACAATGAGCAGTTCTTC
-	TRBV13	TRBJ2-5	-	CASSLFTVQETQYF	TGTGCCAGCAGCTTATTTACAGTCCAAGAGACCCAGTACTTC
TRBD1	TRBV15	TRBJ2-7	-	CATSRIADRGYEQYF	TGTGCCACCAGCAGAATCGCGGACAGGGGTTACGAGCAGTACTTC